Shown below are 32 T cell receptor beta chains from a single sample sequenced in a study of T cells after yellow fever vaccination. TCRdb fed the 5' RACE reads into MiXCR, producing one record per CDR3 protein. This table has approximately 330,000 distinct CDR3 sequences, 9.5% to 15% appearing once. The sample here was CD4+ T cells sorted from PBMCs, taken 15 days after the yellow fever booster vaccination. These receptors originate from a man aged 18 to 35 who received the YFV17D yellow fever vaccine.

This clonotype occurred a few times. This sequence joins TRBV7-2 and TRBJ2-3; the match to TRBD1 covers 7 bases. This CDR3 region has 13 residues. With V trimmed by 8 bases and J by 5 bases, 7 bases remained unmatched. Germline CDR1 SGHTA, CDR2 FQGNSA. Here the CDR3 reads CASPGQWGDTQYF. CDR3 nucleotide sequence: TGTGCCAGCCCGGGACAGTGGGGAGATACGCAGTATTTT. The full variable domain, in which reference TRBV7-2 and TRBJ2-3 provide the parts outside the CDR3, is GAGVSQSPSNKVTEKGKDVELRCDPISGHTALYWYRQSLGQGLEFLIYFQGNSAPDKSGLPSDRFSAERTGGSVSTLTIQRTQQEDSAVYLCASPGQWGDTQYFGPGTRLTVL.

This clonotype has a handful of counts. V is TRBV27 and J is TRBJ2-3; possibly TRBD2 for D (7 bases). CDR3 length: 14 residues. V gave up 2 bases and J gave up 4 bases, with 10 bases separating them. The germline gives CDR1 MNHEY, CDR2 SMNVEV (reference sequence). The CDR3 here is CASSLRGGSDTQYF. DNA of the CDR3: TGTGCCAGCAGTTTAAGGGGGGGTTCAGATACGCAGTATTTT.

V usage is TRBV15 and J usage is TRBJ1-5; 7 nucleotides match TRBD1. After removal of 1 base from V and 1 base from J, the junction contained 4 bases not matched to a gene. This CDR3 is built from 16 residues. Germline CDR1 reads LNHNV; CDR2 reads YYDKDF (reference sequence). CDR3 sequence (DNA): TGTGCCACCAGCAGAGGCGGACAGGAGAGCAATCAGCCCCAGCATTTT. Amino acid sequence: CATSRGGQESNQPQHF. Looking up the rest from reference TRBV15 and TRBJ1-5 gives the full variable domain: DAMVIQNPRYQVTQFGKPVTLSCSQTLNHNVMYWYQQKSSQAPKLLFHYYDKDFNNEADTPDNFQSRRPNTSFCFLDIRSPGLGDTAMYLCATSRGGQESNQPQHFGDGTRLSIL.

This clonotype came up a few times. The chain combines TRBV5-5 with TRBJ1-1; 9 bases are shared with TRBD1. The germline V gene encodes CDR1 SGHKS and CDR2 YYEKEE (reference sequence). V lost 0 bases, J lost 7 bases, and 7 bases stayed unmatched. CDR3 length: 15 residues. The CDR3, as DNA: TGTGCCAGCAGCTTGGTGACAGGGGGTTCCCGTGAAGCTTTCTTT. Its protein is CASSLVTGGSREAFF.

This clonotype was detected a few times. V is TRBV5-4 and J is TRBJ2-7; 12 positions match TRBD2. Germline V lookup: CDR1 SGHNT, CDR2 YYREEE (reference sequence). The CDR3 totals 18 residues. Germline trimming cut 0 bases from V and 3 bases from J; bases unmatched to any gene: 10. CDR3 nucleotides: TGTGCCAGCAGCTTGGGCCTAGCGGGGGGGCCTTTTTTCTACGAGCAGTACTTC. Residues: CASSLGLAGGPFFYEQYF.

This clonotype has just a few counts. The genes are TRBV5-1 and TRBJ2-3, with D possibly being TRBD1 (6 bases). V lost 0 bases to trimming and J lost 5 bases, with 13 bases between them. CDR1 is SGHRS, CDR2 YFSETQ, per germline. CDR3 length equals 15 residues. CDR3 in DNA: TGCGCCAGCAGCTTGGCCGGTGCACAGGGAGATACGCAGTATTTT. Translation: CASSLAGAQGDTQYF.

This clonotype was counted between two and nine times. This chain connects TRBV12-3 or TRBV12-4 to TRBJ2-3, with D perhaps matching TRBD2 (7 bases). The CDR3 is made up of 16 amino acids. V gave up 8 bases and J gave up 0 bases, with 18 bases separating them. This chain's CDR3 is CASAEGGARSTDTQYF. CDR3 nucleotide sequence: TGTGCCAGCGCCGAAGGGGGGGCCCGTAGCACAGATACGCAGTATTTT.

CDR3 amino acids: CASSYLGPATEAFF. As DNA, the CDR3 is TGTGCCAGCAGTTACTTGGGGCCTGCGACTGAAGCTTTCTTT. The V call is TRBV6-5, the J call TRBJ1-1, with a weak D call TRBD1 (5 bases). Trimming stripped 1 base from V and 5 bases from J, with 11 bases between. This CDR3 is built from 14 residues. Germline CDR1 is MNHEY and CDR2 is SVGAGI.

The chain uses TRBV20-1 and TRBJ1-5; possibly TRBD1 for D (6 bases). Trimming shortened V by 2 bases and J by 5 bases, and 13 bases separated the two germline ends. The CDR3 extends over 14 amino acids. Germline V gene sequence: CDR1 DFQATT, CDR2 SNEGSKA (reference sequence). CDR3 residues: CSARNRDTHQPQHF. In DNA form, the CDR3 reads TGCAGTGCTAGAAACCGGGACACCCATCAGCCCCAGCATTTT.

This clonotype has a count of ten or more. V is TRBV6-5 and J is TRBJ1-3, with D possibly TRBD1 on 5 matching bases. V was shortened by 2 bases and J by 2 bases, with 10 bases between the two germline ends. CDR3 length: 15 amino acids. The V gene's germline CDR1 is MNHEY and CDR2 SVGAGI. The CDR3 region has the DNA TGTGCCAGCAGTTACGGGGCGTTCCCTGGAAACACCATATATTTT. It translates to CASSYGAFPGNTIYF.

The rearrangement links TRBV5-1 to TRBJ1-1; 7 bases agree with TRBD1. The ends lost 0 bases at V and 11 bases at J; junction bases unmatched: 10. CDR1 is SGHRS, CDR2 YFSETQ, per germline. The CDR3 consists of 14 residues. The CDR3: CASSLGQGDLWAFF. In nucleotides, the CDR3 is TGCGCCAGCAGCTTGGGACAGGGAGATCTTTGGGCTTTCTTT.

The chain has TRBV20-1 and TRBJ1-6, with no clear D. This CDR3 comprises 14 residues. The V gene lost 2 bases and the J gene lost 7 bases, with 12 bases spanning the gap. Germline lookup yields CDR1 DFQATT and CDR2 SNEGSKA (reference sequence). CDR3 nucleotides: TGCAGTGCTAGATTTCCAGCTTTAAATTCACCCCTCCACTTT. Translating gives CSARFPALNSPLHF.

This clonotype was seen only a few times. CDR3 sequence: CASSRDRGPREKLFF. The CDR3 nucleotides read TGTGCCAGCAGCCGTGACAGGGGGCCCCGGGAAAAACTGTTTTTT. The chain joins TRBV12-3 or TRBV12-4 to TRBJ1-4, with 10 bases identical to TRBD1. Trimming took 6 bases from V and 8 from J; bases not matched to a gene: 9. The CDR3 is 15 residues long.

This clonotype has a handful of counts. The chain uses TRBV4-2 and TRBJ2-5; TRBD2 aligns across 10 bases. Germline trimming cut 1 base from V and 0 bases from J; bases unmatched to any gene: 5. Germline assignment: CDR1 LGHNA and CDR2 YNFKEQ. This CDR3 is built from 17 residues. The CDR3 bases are TGTGCCAGCAGCCAAGCTGGAGCGGGGGGGTACCAAGAGACCCAGTACTTC. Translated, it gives CASSQAGAGGYQETQYF.

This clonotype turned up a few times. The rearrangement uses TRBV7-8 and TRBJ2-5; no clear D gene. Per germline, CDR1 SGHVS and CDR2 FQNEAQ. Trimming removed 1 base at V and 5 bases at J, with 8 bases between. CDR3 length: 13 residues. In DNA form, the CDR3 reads TGTGCCAGCAGCTTAGGGTGGCGGGAGACCCAGTACTTC. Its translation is CASSLGWRETQYF.

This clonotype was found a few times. CDR3 in amino acids: CASPRVVMPYEQYF. The CDR3 DNA reads TGCGCCAGCCCTCGCGTGGTTATGCCCTACGAGCAGTACTTC. V and J are TRBV10-1 and TRBJ2-7; D not certain. This CDR3 region has 14 residues. V lost 8 bases and J 2 bases, leaving 16 bases between the germline ends. Germline lookup yields CDR1 WNHNN and CDR2 SYGVQD (reference sequence).

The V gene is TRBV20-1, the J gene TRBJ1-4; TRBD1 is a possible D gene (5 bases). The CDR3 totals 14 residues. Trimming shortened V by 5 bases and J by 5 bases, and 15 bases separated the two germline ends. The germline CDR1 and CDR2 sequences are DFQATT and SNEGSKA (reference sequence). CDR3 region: CSAAPGLMNEKLFF. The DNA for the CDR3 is TGCAGTGCTGCTCCGGGACTGATGAATGAAAAACTGTTTTTT.

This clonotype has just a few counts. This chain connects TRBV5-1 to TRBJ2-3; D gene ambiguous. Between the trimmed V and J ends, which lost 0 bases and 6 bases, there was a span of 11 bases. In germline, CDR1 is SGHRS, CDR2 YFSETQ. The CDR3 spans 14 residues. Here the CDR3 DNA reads TGCGCCAGCAGCTTGGTTGGAGTCCCGGATACGCAGTATTTT. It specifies CASSLVGVPDTQYF.

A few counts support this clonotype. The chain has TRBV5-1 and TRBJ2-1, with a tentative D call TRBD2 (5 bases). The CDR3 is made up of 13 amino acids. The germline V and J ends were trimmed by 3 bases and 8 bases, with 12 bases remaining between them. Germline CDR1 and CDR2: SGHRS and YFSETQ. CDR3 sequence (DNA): TGCGCCAGCAGCTCTCCTTTCGGGGATGAGCAGTTCTTC. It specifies CASSSPFGDEQFF.

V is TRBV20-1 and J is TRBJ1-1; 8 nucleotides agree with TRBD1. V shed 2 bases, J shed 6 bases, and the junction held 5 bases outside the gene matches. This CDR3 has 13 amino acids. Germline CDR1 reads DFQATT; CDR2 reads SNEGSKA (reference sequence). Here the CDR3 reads CSARRPGGSEAFF. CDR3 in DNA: TGCAGTGCTAGACGCCCAGGGGGCTCTGAAGCTTTCTTT.

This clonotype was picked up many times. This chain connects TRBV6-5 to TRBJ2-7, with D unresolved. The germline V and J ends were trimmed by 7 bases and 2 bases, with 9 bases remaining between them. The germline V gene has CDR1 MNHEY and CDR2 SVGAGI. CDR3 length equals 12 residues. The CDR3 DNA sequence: TGTGCCAGCAAACCGATGCCCTACGAGCAGTACGTC. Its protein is CASKPMPYEQYV.

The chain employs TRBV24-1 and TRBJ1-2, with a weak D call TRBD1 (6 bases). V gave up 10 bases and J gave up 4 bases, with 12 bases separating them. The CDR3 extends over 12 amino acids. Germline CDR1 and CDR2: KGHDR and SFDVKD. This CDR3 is CATSDRSYGYTF. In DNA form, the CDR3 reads TGTGCCACTTCCGACAGGTCCTATGGCTACACCTTC.

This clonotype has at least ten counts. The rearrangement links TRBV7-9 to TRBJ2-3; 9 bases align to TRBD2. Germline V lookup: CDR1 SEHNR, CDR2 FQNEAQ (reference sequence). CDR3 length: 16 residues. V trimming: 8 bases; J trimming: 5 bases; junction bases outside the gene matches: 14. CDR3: CASRLGALAGKDTQYF. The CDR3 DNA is TGTGCCAGCCGCCTAGGGGCCCTAGCGGGGAAAGATACGCAGTATTTT.

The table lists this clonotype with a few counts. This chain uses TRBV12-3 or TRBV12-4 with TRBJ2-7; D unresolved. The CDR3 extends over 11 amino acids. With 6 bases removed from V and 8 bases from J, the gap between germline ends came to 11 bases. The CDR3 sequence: CASSPQRQQYF. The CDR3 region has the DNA TGTGCCAGCAGCCCTCAACGGCAGCAGTACTTC.

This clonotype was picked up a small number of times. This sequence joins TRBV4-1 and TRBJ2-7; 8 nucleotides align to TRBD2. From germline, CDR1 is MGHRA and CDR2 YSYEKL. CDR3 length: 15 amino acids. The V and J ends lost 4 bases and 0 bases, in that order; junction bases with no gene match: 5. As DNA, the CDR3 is TGCGCCAGCAGCCGGGGGCGGGGGGTCTCCTACGAGCAGTACTTC. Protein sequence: CASSRGRGVSYEQYF.

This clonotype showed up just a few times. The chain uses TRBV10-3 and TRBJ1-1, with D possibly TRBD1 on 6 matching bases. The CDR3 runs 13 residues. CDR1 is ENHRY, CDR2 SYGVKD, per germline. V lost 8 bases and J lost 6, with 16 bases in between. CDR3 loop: CAIAGDGSAEAFF. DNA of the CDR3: TGTGCCATCGCAGGGGACGGGAGCGCTGAAGCTTTCTTT.

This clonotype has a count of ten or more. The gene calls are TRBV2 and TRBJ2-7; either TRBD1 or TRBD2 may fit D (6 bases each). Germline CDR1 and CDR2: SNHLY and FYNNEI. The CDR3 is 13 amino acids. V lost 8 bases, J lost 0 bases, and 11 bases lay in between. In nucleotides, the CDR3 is TGTGCCAGCGGCGGGACATTCTCCTACGAGCAGTACTTC. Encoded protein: CASGGTFSYEQYF.

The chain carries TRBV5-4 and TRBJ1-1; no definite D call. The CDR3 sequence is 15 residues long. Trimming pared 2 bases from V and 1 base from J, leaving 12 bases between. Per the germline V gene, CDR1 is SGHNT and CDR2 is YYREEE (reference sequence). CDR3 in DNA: TGTGCCAGCAGCTTATGGGCAGCCCGGAACACTGAAGCTTTCTTT. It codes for CASSLWAARNTEAFF.

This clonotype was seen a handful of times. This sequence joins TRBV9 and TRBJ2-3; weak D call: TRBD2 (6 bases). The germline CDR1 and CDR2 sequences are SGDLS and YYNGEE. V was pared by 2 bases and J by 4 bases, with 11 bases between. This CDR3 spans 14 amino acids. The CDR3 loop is CASSVGGVADTQYF. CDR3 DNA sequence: TGTGCCAGCAGCGTTGGAGGGGTTGCAGATACGCAGTATTTT.

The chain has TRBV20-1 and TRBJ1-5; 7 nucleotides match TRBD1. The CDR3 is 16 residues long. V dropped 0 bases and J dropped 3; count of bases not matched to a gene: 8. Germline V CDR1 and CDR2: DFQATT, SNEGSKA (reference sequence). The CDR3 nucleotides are TGCAGTGCTAGAGATCACCAGGGGGGTGACAATCAGCCCCAGCATTTT. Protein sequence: CSARDHQGGDNQPQHF.

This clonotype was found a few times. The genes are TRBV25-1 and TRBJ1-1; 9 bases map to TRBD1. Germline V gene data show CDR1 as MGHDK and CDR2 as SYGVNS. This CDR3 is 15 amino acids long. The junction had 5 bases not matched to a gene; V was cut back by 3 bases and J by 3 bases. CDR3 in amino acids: CASSDSRQGDTEAFF. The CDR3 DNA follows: TGTGCCAGCAGTGATTCTAGACAGGGGGACACTGAAGCTTTCTTT.

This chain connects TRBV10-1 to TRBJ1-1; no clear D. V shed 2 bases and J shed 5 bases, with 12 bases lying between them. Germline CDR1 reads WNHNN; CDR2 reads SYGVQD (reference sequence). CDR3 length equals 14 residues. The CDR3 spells CASSEGDDSTEAFF. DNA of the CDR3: TGCGCCAGCAGTGAGGGAGATGATAGTACTGAAGCTTTCTTT.